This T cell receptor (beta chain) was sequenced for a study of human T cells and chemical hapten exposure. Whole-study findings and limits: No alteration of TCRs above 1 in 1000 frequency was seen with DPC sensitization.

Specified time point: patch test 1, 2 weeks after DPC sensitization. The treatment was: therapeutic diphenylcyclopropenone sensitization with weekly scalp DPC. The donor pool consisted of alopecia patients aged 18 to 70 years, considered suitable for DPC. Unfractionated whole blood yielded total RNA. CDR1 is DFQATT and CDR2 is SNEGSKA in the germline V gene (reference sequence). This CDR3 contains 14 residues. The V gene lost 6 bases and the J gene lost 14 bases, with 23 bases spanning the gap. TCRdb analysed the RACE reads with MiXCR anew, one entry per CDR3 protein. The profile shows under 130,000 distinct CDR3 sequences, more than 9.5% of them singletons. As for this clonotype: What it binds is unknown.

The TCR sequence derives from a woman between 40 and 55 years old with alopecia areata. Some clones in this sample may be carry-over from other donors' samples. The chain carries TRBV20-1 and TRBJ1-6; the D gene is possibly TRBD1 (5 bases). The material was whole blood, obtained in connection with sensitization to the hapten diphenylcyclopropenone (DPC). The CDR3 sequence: CSARAPGILLTLHF. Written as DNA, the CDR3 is TGCAGTGCCAGGGCCCCCGGCATTCTTCTCACCCTCCACTTT.